The 22 T cell receptor beta chains below were found in one sample sequenced in a study of blood T cell repertoires in COVID-19 (dated by TCRdb to the early 2020s). Libraries were built with the immunoSEQ multiplex PCR assay. TCRdb took over this immuneACCESS table, retaining in-frame rearrangements with V and J assigned. Such tables are incomplete; in checked studies, under half of the missing clones stem from an unresolved V gene, and the remainder is unexplained. The sample table lists 200,000 to 300,000 clones, around four fifths of them with a count of one. 5.5% to 8% of the sample is held by the ten biggest clonotypes. Sample: peripheral blood. Receptor source: an older woman with active or convalescent COVID-19.

This chain uses TRBV27 with TRBJ1-5; TRBD1 is a possible D gene (6 bases). The germline CDR1 and CDR2 sequences are MNHEY and SMNVEV (reference sequence). This CDR3 region has 14 residues. Trimming left V 8 bases short and J 2 bases short, with 13 bases between. The CDR3 nucleotides read TGTGCCAGCGCCCGGGGGGCCGGCAATCAGCCCCAGCATTTT. Protein product: CASARGAGNQPQHF.

The rearrangement uses TRBV10-3 and TRBJ2-4, with 7 bases fitting TRBD1. Losses at the gene ends were 6 bases for V and 0 bases for J; bases not matched to a gene: 5. The germline CDR1 and CDR2 sequences are ENHRY and SYGVKD. The CDR3 length is 15 residues. The CDR3 here is CAISQGELAKNIQYF. CDR3 nucleotide sequence: TGTGCCATCAGCCAGGGGGAGTTAGCCAAAAACATTCAGTACTTC.

The chain links TRBV5-1 to TRBJ1-1, with D unclear. Trimming took off 2 bases at V and 1 base at J, with 6 bases between the two ends. CDR3 length: 13 amino acids. Germline CDR1 reads SGHRS; CDR2 reads YFSETQ. The CDR3 DNA reads as TGCGCCAGCAGCTTTTCCTCGAACACTGAAGCTTTCTTT. Its protein product is CASSFSSNTEAFF.

The rearrangement links TRBV19 to TRBJ2-3; 9 bases align to TRBD2. This CDR3 comprises 18 residues. CDR1 is LNHDA and CDR2 is SQIVND in the germline V gene (reference sequence). V lost 3 bases to trimming and J lost 0 bases; unmatched junction nucleotides: 10. DNA of the CDR3: TGTGCCAGTAGTATGATGAGTAGCGGGAGCCTCAGCACAGATACGCAGTATTTT. Translated: CASSMMSSGSLSTDTQYF.

The chain combines TRBV27 with TRBJ2-3; 13 bases fit TRBD2. The CDR3 totals 16 residues. Unmatched junction bases numbered 5, after V lost 5 bases and J lost 3 bases. The germline gives CDR1 MNHEY, CDR2 SMNVEV (reference sequence). The CDR3 DNA reads TGTGCCAGCAGTCCACTAGCGGGGGGGTTGACAGATACGCAGTATTTT. This translates into CASSPLAGGLTDTQYF.

This clone was picked up a small number of times. Other nucleotide sequences from this sample produce the same CDR3. The chain employs TRBV7-2 and TRBJ1-1; a weak D match, TRBD1 (5 bases). The CDR3 covers 13 residues. Germline CDR1 and CDR2: SGHTA and FQGNSA. V lost 2 bases and J lost 5, with 9 bases in between. CDR3 loop: CASSLRGGTEAFF. DNA of the CDR3: TGTGCCAGCAGCTTAAGGGGAGGAACTGAAGCTTTCTTT.

The J gene is TRBJ2-3, the V gene TRBV3-1 (or the pseudogene TRBV3-2), with TRBD2 identical over 12 bases. This CDR3 has 18 amino acids. Germline V gives CDR1 LGHDT, CDR2 YNNKEL (reference sequence). V was clipped by 0 bases and J by 5 bases; unmatched bases: 9. Here the CDR3 DNA reads TGTGCCAGCAGCCAAGATCTGGCTAGCGGGAGGGTGGGAGATACGCAGTATTTT. Amino acids: CASSQDLASGRVGDTQYF.

The rearrangement uses TRBV10-3 and TRBJ2-1, with D possibly being TRBD1 (6 bases). The CDR3 sequence is 18 residues long. The V end was cut by 3 bases, the J end by 7 bases, with 25 bases between. Germline CDR1 reads ENHRY; CDR2 reads SYGVKD. CDR3: CAISESFSGTQTGNEQFF. CDR3 nucleotide sequence: TGTGCCATCAGTGAATCCTTCTCCGGGACACAAACAGGGAATGAGCAGTTCTTC.

The chain joins TRBV7-6 to TRBJ2-2; D is unclear. Germline V lookup: CDR1 SGHVS, CDR2 FNYEAQ. The V and J ends lost 1 base and 4 bases respectively, with 13 bases between them. CDR3 length: 16 amino acids. In DNA form, the CDR3 reads TGTGCCAGCAGCTTAGTGGGCCCGGCCGCCACCGGGGAGCTGTTTTTT. As protein: CASSLVGPAATGELFF.

CDR3 sequence: CASSLGTGTYNSPLHF. The CDR3 DNA follows: TGTGCCAGCAGCTTGGGGACAGGGACCTATAATTCACCCCTCCACTTT. This rearrangement joins TRBV5-4 to TRBJ1-6, with 8 positions matching TRBD1. Germline loops: CDR1 SGHNT, CDR2 YYREEE (reference sequence). V gave up 0 bases and J gave up 2 bases; unmatched junction bases: 1. The CDR3 runs to 16 residues.

This clone has just one count. V usage is TRBV5-5 and J usage is TRBJ2-7, with 7 bases lining up with TRBD1. Trimming removed 6 bases from V and 1 base from J; junction bases left unmatched: 10. The CDR3 totals 15 residues. The V gene's germline CDR1 is SGHKS and CDR2 YYEKEE (reference sequence). The chain's CDR3 is CASTPRQGASYEQYV. In nucleotides, the CDR3 is TGTGCCAGCACTCCACGACAGGGAGCATCCTACGAGCAGTACGTC.

The chain recombines TRBV2 with TRBJ1-6; 7 nucleotides match TRBD1. The V and J ends lost 6 bases and 7 bases, in that order; junction bases with no gene match: 9. Germline V lookup: CDR1 SNHLY, CDR2 FYNNEI. The length of the CDR3 is 15 residues. CDR3 in DNA: TGTGCCAGCAGGGCCGCGAACAGGGGAAATTCACCCCTCCACTTT. Its translation: CASRAANRGNSPLHF.

The J gene is TRBJ2-7, the V gene TRBV7-3, with 10 bases aligning to TRBD2. Germline V lookup: CDR1 SGHTA, CDR2 FQGTGA. J lost 4 bases, V lost 5 bases, and 5 bases had no gene match. The CDR3 sequence is 14 residues long. The CDR3 here is CASSPASGSYEQYF. For the CDR3, the DNA is TGTGCCAGCAGCCCCGCTAGCGGGAGTTACGAGCAGTACTTC.

This rearrangement joins TRBV18 to TRBJ2-1, with a weak D call TRBD1 (6 bases). This CDR3 is built from 14 residues. V lost 3 bases to trimming and J lost 9 bases, with 15 bases between them. Looked up from germline, CDR1 is KGHSH and CDR2 is LQKENI. The CDR3, as DNA: TGTGCCAGCTCACCTTTGGACAGAGGGGGTGAGCAGTTCTTC. It codes for CASSPLDRGGEQFF.

This clone showed up just a few times. The chain carries TRBV28 and TRBJ2-2; TRBD2 aligns across 11 bases. This CDR3 is built from 19 residues. Per the germline V gene, CDR1 is MDHEN and CDR2 is SYDVKM. Trimming cost V 7 bases and J 4 bases; bases outside gene matches: 17. The CDR3 DNA sequence: TGTGCCAGCACCTTAACTAGCGGGGGCTCCATCTGGGCCACCGGGGAGCTGTTTTTT. This sequence encodes CASTLTSGGSIWATGELFF.

The V call is TRBV15, the J call TRBJ1-1; D call uncertain. CDR1 is LNHNV, CDR2 YYDKDF, per germline (reference sequence). The length of the CDR3 is 12 residues. V gave up 2 bases and J gave up 4 bases, with 5 bases separating them. The CDR3 DNA follows: TGTGCCACCAGCAGAATCTCCACTGAAGCTTTCTTT. Translation: CATSRISTEAFF. The variable domain in full, with the rest retrieved from reference TRBV15 and TRBJ1-1, is DAMVIQNPRYQVTQFGKPVTLSCSQTLNHNVMYWYQQKSSQAPKLLFHYYDKDFNNEADTPDNFQSRRPNTSFCFLDIRSPGLGDTAMYLCATSRISTEAFFGQGTRLTVV.

V usage is TRBV27 and J usage is TRBJ2-3, with D tentatively TRBD2 (5 bases). Trimming cost V 6 bases and J 3 bases, with 13 bases left between them. The CDR3 covers 14 residues. Germline CDR1 and CDR2: MNHEY and SMNVEV (reference sequence). This CDR3 reads CASRPAGATDTQYF. For the CDR3, the DNA is TGTGCCAGCAGGCCGGCGGGCGCGACAGATACGCAGTATTTT.

The chain links TRBV6-6 to TRBJ2-5, with 15 bases aligning to TRBD2. Germline V gives CDR1 MNHNY, CDR2 SVGAGI (reference sequence). This CDR3 region has 17 residues. V was pared by 5 bases and J by 4 bases, with 8 bases of the junction left unmatched. The CDR3 reads CASSQGLAGGYIETQYF. Here the CDR3 DNA reads TGTGCCAGCAGTCAGGGACTAGCGGGAGGATATATAGAGACCCAGTACTTC.

The chain has TRBV19 and TRBJ2-1; D call uncertain. V dropped 6 bases and J dropped 8 bases, with 17 bases sitting between them. From germline, CDR1 is LNHDA and CDR2 SQIVND (reference sequence). There are 14 residues in the CDR3. The DNA for the CDR3 is TGTGCCAGTAGCCCGAGACAAGGCTTGGATGAGCAGTTCTTC. It is translated as CASSPRQGLDEQFF.

This sequence joins TRBV5-6 and TRBJ1-5; D is perhaps TRBD1 (5 bases). Germline values: CDR1 SGHDT, CDR2 YYEEEE. The CDR3 totals 15 residues. The ends were cut back, 3 bases at V and 0 bases at J, with 10 bases in the middle. The CDR3 bases are TGTGCCAGCAGCTCTGGGGGGTATAGCAATCAGCCCCAGCATTTT. Encoded protein: CASSSGGYSNQPQHF.

J is TRBJ1-2 and V is TRBV19; possible D gene TRBD1, 5 bases. The CDR3 length is 12 residues. CDR1 and CDR2 (germline): LNHDA, SQIVND (reference sequence). V was pared by 6 bases and J by 6 bases, with 11 bases between. The CDR3 bases are TGTGCCAGTAGAGACAGCGTCCATGGCTACACCTTC. Residues: CASRDSVHGYTF.

V usage is TRBV7-2 and J usage is TRBJ1-1; weak D call: TRBD1 (5 bases). V lost 5 bases, J lost 6 bases, and 13 bases lay in between. CDR1 and CDR2 from the germline V gene are SGHTA and FQGNSA. The CDR3 is 13 residues long. CDR3 sequence reads: CASSRGQGAEAFF. In DNA form, the CDR3 reads TGTGCCAGCAGCCGTGGACAAGGCGCTGAAGCTTTCTTT.